The T cell receptor (beta chain) described here comes from a study of OX40 agonist ivuxolimab in advanced cancers. Whole-study context: Patients enrolled in dose escalation were diagnosed with hepatocellular carcinoma, melanoma, renal cell or head and neck cancer.

Clones were read by immunoSEQ multiplex PCR, and TCRdb kept only the in-frame ones, dropping some. The table lists 60,000 to 75,000 clones, 86% of them singletons. As regards this clone: The antigen remains unidentified.

It was autoimmune disease history or systemic immunosuppression that excluded patients. Study observations and caveats: The mean number of expanded clones was higher in CD8+ T cells than in CD4+. Clonal expansion from baseline to week 6 occurred in both CD4+ and CD8+ T cells.

This sample comprised CD4+ or CD8+ T cells sorted from blood, obtained in a trial of the OX40 agonist ivuxolimab. The origin of this receptor is an adult with an advanced solid tumor such as melanoma, head and neck, liver or kidney cancer.

The CDR3 loop reads CASSQWGTESSGNTIYF. As DNA, the CDR3 is TGTGCCAGCAGCCAATGGGGGACAGAGAGCTCTGGAAACACCATATATTTT. V is TRBV4-2 and J is TRBJ1-3, with 7 bases identical to TRBD1. V lost 2 bases to trimming and J lost 0 bases; unmatched junction nucleotides: 7. Germline CDR1 reads LGHNA; CDR2 reads YNFKEQ. This CDR3 has 17 amino acids.